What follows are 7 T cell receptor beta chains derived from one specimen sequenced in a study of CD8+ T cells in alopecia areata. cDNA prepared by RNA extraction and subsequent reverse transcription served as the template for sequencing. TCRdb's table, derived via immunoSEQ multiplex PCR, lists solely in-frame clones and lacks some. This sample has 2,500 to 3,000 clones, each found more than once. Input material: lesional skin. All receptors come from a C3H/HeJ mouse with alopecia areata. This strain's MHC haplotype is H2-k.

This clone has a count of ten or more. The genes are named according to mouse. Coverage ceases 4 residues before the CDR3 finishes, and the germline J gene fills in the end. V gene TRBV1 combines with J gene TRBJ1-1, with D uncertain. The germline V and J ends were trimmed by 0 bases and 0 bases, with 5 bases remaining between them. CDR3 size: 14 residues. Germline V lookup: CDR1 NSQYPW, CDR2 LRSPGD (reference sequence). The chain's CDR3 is CTCSAETANTEVFF. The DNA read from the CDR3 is TGCACCTGCAGTGCAGAAACAGCAAACACA.

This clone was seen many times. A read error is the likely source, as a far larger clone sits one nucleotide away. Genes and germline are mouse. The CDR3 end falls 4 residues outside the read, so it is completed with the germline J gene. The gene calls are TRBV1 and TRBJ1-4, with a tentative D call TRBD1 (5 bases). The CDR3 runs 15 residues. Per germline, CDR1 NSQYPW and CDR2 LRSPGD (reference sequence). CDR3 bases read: TGCACCTGCAGTGCAGAGGACACGGGTGGCGAA. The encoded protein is CTCSAEDTGGE. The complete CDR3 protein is CTCSAEDTGGERLFF.

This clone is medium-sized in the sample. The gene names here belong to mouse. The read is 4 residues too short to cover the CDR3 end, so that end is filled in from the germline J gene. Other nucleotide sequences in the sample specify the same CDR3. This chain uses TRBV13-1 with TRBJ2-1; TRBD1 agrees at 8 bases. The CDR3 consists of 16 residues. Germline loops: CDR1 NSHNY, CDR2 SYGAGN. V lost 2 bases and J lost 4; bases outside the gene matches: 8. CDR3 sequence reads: CASSESRTGWYAEQFF. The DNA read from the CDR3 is TGTGCCAGCAGTGAGTCCCGGACAGGGTGGTATGCT.

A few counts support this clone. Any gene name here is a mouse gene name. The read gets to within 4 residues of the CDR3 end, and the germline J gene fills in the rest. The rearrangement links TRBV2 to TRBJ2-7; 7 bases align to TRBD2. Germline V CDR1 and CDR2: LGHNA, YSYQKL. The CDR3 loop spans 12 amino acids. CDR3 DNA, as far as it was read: TGTGCCAGCAGCCCGACTGGGTAT. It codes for CASSPTGY. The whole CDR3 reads CASSPTGYEQYF.

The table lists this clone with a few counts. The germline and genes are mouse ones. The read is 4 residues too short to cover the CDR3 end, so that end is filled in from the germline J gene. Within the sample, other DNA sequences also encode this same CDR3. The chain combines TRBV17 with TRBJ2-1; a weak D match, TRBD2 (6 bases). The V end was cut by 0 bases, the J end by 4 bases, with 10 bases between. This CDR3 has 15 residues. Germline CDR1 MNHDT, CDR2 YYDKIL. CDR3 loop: CASSRDGGRYAEQFF. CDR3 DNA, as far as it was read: TGTGCTAGCAGTAGAGATGGGGGTAGGTATGCT. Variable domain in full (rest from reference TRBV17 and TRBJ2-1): DTTVKQNPRYKLARVGKPVNLICSQTMNHDTMYWYQKKPNQAPKLLLFYYDKILNREADTFEKFQSSRPNNSFCSLYIGSAGLEYSAMYLCASSRDGGRYAEQFFGPGTRLTVL.

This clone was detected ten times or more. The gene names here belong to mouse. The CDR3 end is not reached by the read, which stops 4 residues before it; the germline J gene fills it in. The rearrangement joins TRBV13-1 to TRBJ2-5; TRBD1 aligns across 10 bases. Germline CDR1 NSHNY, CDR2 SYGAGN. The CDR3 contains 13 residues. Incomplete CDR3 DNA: TGTGCCAGCAGAGGGACAGGGGAGGAC. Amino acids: CASRGTGED. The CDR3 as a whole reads CASRGTGEDTQYF.

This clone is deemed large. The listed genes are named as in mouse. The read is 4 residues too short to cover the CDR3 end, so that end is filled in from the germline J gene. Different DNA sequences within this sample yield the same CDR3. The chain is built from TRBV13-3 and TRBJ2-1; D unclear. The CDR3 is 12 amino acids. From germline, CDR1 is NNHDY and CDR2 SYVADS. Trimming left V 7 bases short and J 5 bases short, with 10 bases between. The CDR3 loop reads CASSGRDAEQFF. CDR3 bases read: TGTGCCAGCTCGGGTAGGGATGCT.